The 9 T cell receptor beta chains given below trace back to one sample, sequenced in a study of OX40 agonist ivuxolimab in advanced cancers. Repertoires were generated with immunoSEQ multiplex PCR, while TCRdb's copy carries only in-frame clones and drops some. In the table there are approximately 35,000 clones, 74% of which are singletons. The specimen was CD4+ or CD8+ T cells sorted from blood, collected in a trial of the OX40 agonist ivuxolimab. These receptors came from an adult with an advanced solid tumor such as melanoma, head and neck, liver or kidney cancer.

This rearrangement joins TRBV7-9 to TRBJ1-2; D remains unclear. The germline V gene has CDR1 SEHNR and CDR2 FQNEAQ (reference sequence). With 2 bases removed from V and 3 bases from J, the gap between germline ends came to 7 bases. The CDR3 consists of 13 residues. The CDR3 region is CASSLSRDYGYTF. In DNA form, the CDR3 reads TGTGCCAGCAGCTTATCCCGAGACTATGGCTACACCTTC.

This chain joins TRBV28 and TRBJ2-2; D is perhaps TRBD2 (6 bases). V was shortened by 7 bases and J by 1 base, with 7 bases between the two germline ends. The germline V gene encodes CDR1 MDHEN and CDR2 SYDVKM. The CDR3 runs to 13 residues. CDR3 sequence reads: CASMEGNTGELFF. The CDR3, as DNA: TGTGCCAGCATGGAGGGGAACACCGGGGAGCTGTTTTTT.

V is TRBV6-6 and J is TRBJ1-1, with D maybe TRBD1 (6 bases). The germline V and J ends were trimmed by 6 bases and 3 bases, with 14 bases remaining between them. The CDR3 spans 14 residues. Per germline, CDR1 MNHNY and CDR2 SVGAGI (reference sequence). The CDR3 coding sequence is TGTGCCAGCAGACAGGGATACTCGGACACTGAAGCTTTCTTT. Its protein is CASRQGYSDTEAFF.

This clone was found once. The V and J genes are TRBV30 and TRBJ1-5; possibly TRBD1 for D (6 bases). This CDR3 has 13 amino acids. The V end lost 5 bases, the J end lost 4 bases, and 12 bases lay between the germline ends. Germline lookup yields CDR1 GTSNPN and CDR2 SVGIG (reference sequence). The CDR3 loop is CAWAGQGNQPQHF. The CDR3 region has the DNA TGTGCCTGGGCGGGGCAGGGGAATCAGCCCCAGCATTTT.

The V call is TRBV7-3, the J call TRBJ2-3; TRBD2 aligns across 13 bases. Germline CDR1 and CDR2: SGHTA and FQGTGA. This CDR3 spans 20 amino acids. V dropped 5 bases and J dropped 2; count of bases not matched to a gene: 16. The DNA for the CDR3 is TGTGCCAGCAGCCCCTCGACTAGCGGGGGGCCTTGGAGGACCACAGATACGCAGTATTTT. Encoded protein: CASSPSTSGGPWRTTDTQYF.

The chain joins TRBV4-1 to TRBJ1-1; D is undetermined. The CDR3 runs 15 residues. The V and J ends lost 1 base and 0 bases respectively, with 9 bases between them. Per germline, CDR1 MGHRA and CDR2 YSYEKL. The CDR3 loop is CASSQVEFMNTEAFF. CDR3 nucleotides: TGCGCCAGCAGCCAAGTGGAATTCATGAACACTGAAGCTTTCTTT.

V is TRBV18 and J is TRBJ1-1; tentatively, D is TRBD1 (6 bases). This CDR3 is built from 14 residues. Looked up from germline, CDR1 is KGHSH and CDR2 is LQKENI. The V end lost 6 bases, the J end lost 2 bases, and 13 bases lay between the germline ends. CDR3 nucleotides: TGTGCCAGCTCTCGGACAGAGAAAAACACTGAAGCTTTCTTT. Its protein product is CASSRTEKNTEAFF.

CDR3 sequence reads: CASSSGTGGDYGYTF. Written as DNA, the CDR3 is TGCGCCAGCAGCTCCGGGACAGGGGGGGACTATGGCTACACCTTC. V and J are TRBV5-1 and TRBJ1-2; 11 positions match TRBD1. Losses at the gene ends were 3 bases for V and 3 bases for J; bases not matched to a gene: 4. Germline V gene sequence: CDR1 SGHRS, CDR2 YFSETQ. The CDR3 extends over 15 amino acids.

The chain is built from TRBV5-1 and TRBJ2-2; D is possibly TRBD2 (6 bases). The CDR3 covers 15 residues. V lost 4 bases to trimming and J lost 6 bases, with 16 bases between them. Germline CDR1 is SGHRS and CDR2 is YFSETQ. In nucleotides, the CDR3 is TGCGCCAGCAGCCCGGGACTCCCATCCGCCGGGGAGCTGTTTTTT. Translation gives CASSPGLPSAGELFF.